This T cell receptor beta chain derives from a study of blood T cell repertoires in COVID-19. The wider study: Sites across the United States, Italy and Spain contributed samples from acute and convalescent COVID-19. PBMCs, B-cell-depleted T cells, or T cells were the source of the cDNA or gDNA that made up the material.

The germline gives CDR1 SGHAT, CDR2 FQNNGV. The V end was cut by 6 bases, the J end by 6 bases, with 9 bases between. The CDR3 has 13 residues. Authors' analysis steps: Reference gene primer amplification gave estimated nucleated cell counts. Generated by immunoSEQ multiplex PCR, the TCRdb table keeps only in-frame clones and is missing some. Clone size and V and J calls were adopted from that table, with D and trimming inferred from the DNA. The table records 250,000 to 350,000 clones, approximately 86% of them present only once. The rearrangement joins TRBV11-2 to TRBJ1-6, with D maybe TRBD1 (6 bases). This TCR was recovered from a woman aged 25 to 39 who had recovered from COVID-19. Specimen: peripheral blood. The CDR3 loop reads CASRKQGNSPLHF. CDR3 sequence (DNA): TGTGCCAGCAGAAAACAGGGTAATTCACCCCTCCACTTT.